These 15 T cell receptor beta chains were sequenced from one sample in a study of blood T cell repertoires in COVID-19. The data were produced by immunoSEQ multiplex PCR, yet TCRdb's version contains in-frame clones alone and is incomplete. The data show approximately 130,000 clones, roughly 72% seen once. The sample comprised peripheral blood. These receptors came from a human donor in a cohort sampled during active COVID-19.

The chain recombines TRBV11-2 with TRBJ1-5; a possible D gene is TRBD1 (6 bases). The CDR3 extends over 13 amino acids. V was shortened by 5 bases and J by 7 bases, with 12 bases between the two germline ends. Germline V lookup: CDR1 SGHAT, CDR2 FQNNGV. The CDR3 sequence: CASSPSGEQPQHF. The CDR3 bases are TGTGCCAGCAGCCCATCAGGGGAGCAGCCCCAGCATTTT.

The V call is TRBV5-8, the J call TRBJ2-7; the D gene is possibly TRBD1 (7 bases). There are 14 residues in the CDR3. The V end lost 3 bases, the J end lost 5 bases, and 15 bases lay between the germline ends. Per germline, CDR1 SGHTS and CDR2 YDEGEE. Written as DNA, the CDR3 is TGTGCCAGCAGCTGGGGAGGTACAGGGGACGAGCAGTACTTC. It encodes CASSWGGTGDEQYF. The complete variable domain, with remaining parts taken from reference TRBV5-8 and TRBJ2-7, reads EAGVTQSPTHLIKTRGQQATLRCSPISGHTSVYWYQQALGLGLQFLLWYDEGEERNRGNFPPRFSGRQFPNYSSELNVNALELEDSALYLCASSWGGTGDEQYFGPGTRLTVT.

This chain links TRBV11-1 with TRBJ2-7, with 10 nucleotides matching TRBD1. Trimming cost V 1 base and J 3 bases; bases outside gene matches: 0. Per the germline V gene, CDR1 is SGHAT and CDR2 is FQDESV (reference sequence). CDR3 length: 14 amino acids. The DNA of the CDR3 is TGTGCCAGCAGCTTAGGGACAGGGGGCTACGAGCAGTACTTC. Translated: CASSLGTGGYEQYF. The full variable domain, rest sourced from reference TRBV11-1 and TRBJ2-7, is EAEVAQSPRYKITEKSQAVAFWCDPISGHATLYWYRQILGQGPELLVQFQDESVVDDSQLPKDRFSAERLKGVDSTLKIQPAELGDSAMYLCASSLGTGGYEQYFGPGTRLTVT.

The chain links TRBV19 to TRBJ2-1; D not certain. Trimming removed 1 base at V and 3 bases at J, with 10 bases between. The CDR3 consists of 15 residues. Looked up from germline, CDR1 is LNHDA and CDR2 is SQIVND (reference sequence). The CDR3 bases are TGTGCCAGTAGTATAGTTCTGGGCCTCTACAATGAGCAGTTCTTC. Translating it yields CASSIVLGLYNEQFF.

The chain has TRBV20-1 and TRBJ1-5; D not resolved. In germline, CDR1 is DFQATT, CDR2 SNEGSKA (reference sequence). There are 16 residues in the CDR3. V lost 3 bases and J 4 bases, leaving 19 bases between the germline ends. The CDR3 bases are TGCAGTGCTAGTCGCGGCATTGGAGGAGGAAATCAGCCCCAGCATTTT. Its protein is CSASRGIGGGNQPQHF.

The chain combines TRBV2 with TRBJ1-2; D is unresolved. The germline V gene has CDR1 SNHLY and CDR2 FYNNEI. Trimming stripped 6 bases from V and 8 bases from J, with 19 bases between. The CDR3 runs 14 residues. CDR3 in amino acids: CASSLIPDRGGYTF. The CDR3 nucleotides are TGTGCCAGCAGCCTCATCCCCGACCGAGGAGGCTACACCTTC.

This clone appeared many times. This chain links TRBV6-5 with TRBJ2-1, with 9 bases that match TRBD1. Looked up from germline, CDR1 is MNHEY and CDR2 is SVGAGI. CDR3 length: 15 residues. Losses at the gene ends were 6 bases for V and 5 bases for J; bases not matched to a gene: 8. The CDR3 DNA reads TGTGCCAGCAGGGCTACAGGGGGCTTGGACAATGAGCAGTTCTTC. Protein product: CASRATGGLDNEQFF.

The rearrangement links TRBV2 to TRBJ2-5; TRBD2 might be the D (6 bases). The V and J ends lost 7 bases and 4 bases respectively, with 16 bases between them. Germline lookup yields CDR1 SNHLY and CDR2 FYNNEI. This CDR3 has 14 residues. The CDR3 DNA sequence: TGTGCCAGCACTTGGAGGGGCCTAGTAGAGACCCAGTACTTC. Protein product: CASTWRGLVETQYF.

This clone turned up a few times. The V and J genes are TRBV12-5 and TRBJ2-7, with D perhaps matching TRBD1 (6 bases). The CDR3 consists of 12 residues. Germline loops: CDR1 LGHNT, CDR2 FRNRAP. Trimming took 8 bases from V and 7 from J, leaving 15 bases between them. The chain's CDR3 is CASRFQGMEQYF. CDR3 DNA: TGTGCTAGTAGATTTCAGGGGATGGAGCAGTACTTC.

The chain uses TRBV28 and TRBJ2-3, with 7 nucleotides matching TRBD2. The CDR3 sequence is 14 residues long. The V gene end was trimmed by 3 bases and the J gene end by 1 base; junction bases not matched to a gene: 1. Germline V lookup: CDR1 MDHEN, CDR2 SYDVKM. CDR3: CASSFSGGTDTQYF. In DNA form, the CDR3 reads TGTGCCAGCAGTTTCAGCGGGGGCACAGATACGCAGTATTTT. The full variable domain, its missing parts supplied by reference TRBV28 and TRBJ2-3, is DVKVTQSSRYLVKRTGEKVFLECVQDMDHENMFWYRQDPGLGLRLIYFSYDVKMKEKGDIPEGYSVSREKKERFSLILESASTNQTSMYLCASSFSGGTDTQYFGPGTRLTVL.

This chain joins TRBV10-3 and TRBJ2-1, with no clear D. The V end was cut by 5 bases, the J end by 5 bases, with 13 bases between. Germline lookup yields CDR1 ENHRY and CDR2 SYGVKD. CDR3 size: 14 residues. The CDR3 DNA follows: TGTGCCATCAGTTCACCCCCCCGGGACAATGAGCAGTTCTTC. Translation: CAISSPPRDNEQFF.

The J gene is TRBJ2-7, the V gene TRBV2; D is unclear. The germline gives CDR1 SNHLY, CDR2 FYNNEI. V was shortened by 6 bases and J by 3 bases, with 15 bases between the two germline ends. CDR3 length equals 14 residues. The CDR3 nucleotides are TGTGCCAGCAGGCCCTCCACAGTAAACTACGAGCAGTACTTC. Protein product: CASRPSTVNYEQYF.

CDR3 in DNA: TGCGCCAGCAGCCGAGGAGTAGCGTCCGCGGATACGCAGTATTTT. This codes for CASSRGVASADTQYF. This sequence joins TRBV4-1 and TRBJ2-3; maybe TRBD2 (5 bases). The CDR3 runs 15 residues. CDR1 MGHRA and CDR2 YSYEKL come from the germline V gene. V lost 4 bases and J 6 bases, leaving 17 bases between the germline ends.

This chain uses TRBV12-2 with TRBJ2-3; the D segment call TRBD2 is taken from the table without a DNA check. TRBV12-2 is a pseudogene. This CDR3 has 18 residues. In DNA form, the CDR3 reads TGTGCAAGTCGCTCGGGACTAGCGGGGGCCCCTAGCACAGATACGCAGTATTTT. Translating gives CASRSGLAGAPSTDTQYF.

The genes are TRBV7-9 and TRBJ1-3; D gene ambiguous. This CDR3 has 13 amino acids. Germline-derived CDR1 and CDR2 are SEHNR and FQNEAQ (reference sequence). V lost 4 bases to trimming and J lost 5 bases, with 9 bases between them. The CDR3 DNA sequence: TGTGCCAGCAGCTCCCCTAATCGAAACACCATATATTTT. Its protein is CASSSPNRNTIYF.